This T cell receptor (beta chain) emerged from a study of cytotoxic CD8 clonotypes in ibrutinib-treated CLL. By share of the sample, this clone is medium-sized (0.01 to 0.1%). The antigen is not known. Assay: immunoSEQ multiplex PCR; the TCRdb copy retains only in-frame clones and omits some. The profile covers about 84,000 clones, with around 84% appearing a single time and under 6% taken by the ten largest. Points from the study as a whole: Once treatment began, public clonotypes, which were uncommon, contracted or stayed stable.

The CDR3 extends over 9 amino acids. Germline lookup yields CDR1 MRHNA and CDR2 SNTAGT. Deletions cut 4 bases from V and 10 bases from J, with 2 bases between. The starting material was PBMCs, obtained before ibrutinib treatment. The chain uses TRBV6-4 and TRBJ1-5; D is unclear. This clonotype originated in a human donor with chronic lymphocytic leukemia. The CDR3 reads CASSVPQHF. CDR3 DNA sequence: TGTGCCAGCAGTGTCCCCCAGCATTTT.